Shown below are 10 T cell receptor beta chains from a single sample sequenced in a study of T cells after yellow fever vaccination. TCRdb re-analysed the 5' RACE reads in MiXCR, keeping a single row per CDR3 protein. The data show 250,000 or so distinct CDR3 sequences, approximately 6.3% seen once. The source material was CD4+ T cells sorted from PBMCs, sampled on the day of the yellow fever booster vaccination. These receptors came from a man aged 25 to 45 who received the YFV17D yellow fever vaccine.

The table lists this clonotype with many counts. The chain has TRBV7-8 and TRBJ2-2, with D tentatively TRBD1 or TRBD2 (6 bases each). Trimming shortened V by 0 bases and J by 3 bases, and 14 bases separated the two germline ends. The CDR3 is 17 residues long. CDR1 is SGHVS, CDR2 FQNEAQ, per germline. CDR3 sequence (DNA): TGTGCCAGCAGCTTAGCGGGGGGCAGACCGGACACCGGGGAGCTGTTTTTT. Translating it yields CASSLAGGRPDTGELFF.

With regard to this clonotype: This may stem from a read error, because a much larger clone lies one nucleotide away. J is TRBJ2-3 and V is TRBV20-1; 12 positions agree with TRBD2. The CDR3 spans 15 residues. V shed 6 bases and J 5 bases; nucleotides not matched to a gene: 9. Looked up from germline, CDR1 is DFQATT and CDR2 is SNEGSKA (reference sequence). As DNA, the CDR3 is TGCAGTGCAAGGACTAGCGGGAAGATGATAGATACGCAGTATTTT. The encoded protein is CSARTSGKMIDTQYF.

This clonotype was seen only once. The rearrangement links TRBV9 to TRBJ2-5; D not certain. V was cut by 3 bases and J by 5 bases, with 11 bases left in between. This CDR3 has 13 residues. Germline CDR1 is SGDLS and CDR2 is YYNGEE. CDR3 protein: CASSAPAGETQYF. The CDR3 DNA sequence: TGTGCCAGCAGCGCTCCAGCCGGGGAGACCCAGTACTTC.

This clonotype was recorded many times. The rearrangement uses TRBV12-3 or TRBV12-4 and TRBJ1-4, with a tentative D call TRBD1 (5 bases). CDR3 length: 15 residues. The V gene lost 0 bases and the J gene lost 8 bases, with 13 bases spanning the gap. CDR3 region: CASSLANQGGEKLFF. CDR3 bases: TGTGCCAGCAGTTTAGCGAACCAGGGCGGAGAAAAACTGTTTTTT.

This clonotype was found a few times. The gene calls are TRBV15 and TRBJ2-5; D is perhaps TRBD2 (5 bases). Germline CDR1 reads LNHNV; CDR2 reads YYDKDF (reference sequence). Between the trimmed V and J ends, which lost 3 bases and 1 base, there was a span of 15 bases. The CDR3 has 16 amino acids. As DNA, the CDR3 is TGTGCCACCAGCAGTCCAGGACTCCCAGGCCAAGAGACCCAGTACTTC. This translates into CATSSPGLPGQETQYF.

The CDR3 protein is CASSSRDRYTGELFF. CDR3 nucleotides: TGTGCCAGCAGCTCCCGGGACAGATACACCGGGGAGCTGTTTTTT. This chain links TRBV7-2 with TRBJ2-2; 7 bases are shared with TRBD1. Germline loops: CDR1 SGHTA, CDR2 FQGNSA. This CDR3 region has 15 residues. The trim removed 4 bases at V and 3 bases at J, leaving 5 bases unmatched.

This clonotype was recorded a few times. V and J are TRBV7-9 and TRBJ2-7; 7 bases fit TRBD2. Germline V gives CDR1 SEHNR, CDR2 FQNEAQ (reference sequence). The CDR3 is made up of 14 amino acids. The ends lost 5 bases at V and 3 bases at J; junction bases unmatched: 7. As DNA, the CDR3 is TGTGCCAGCAGCCCCCGGGGGGTTAACTACGAGCAGTACTTC. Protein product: CASSPRGVNYEQYF. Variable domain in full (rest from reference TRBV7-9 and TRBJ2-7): DTGVSQNPRHKITKRGQNVTFRCDPISEHNRLYWYRQTLGQGPEFLTYFQNEAQLEKSRLLSDRFSAERPKGSFSTLEIQRTEQGDSAMYLCASSPRGVNYEQYFGPGTRLTVT.

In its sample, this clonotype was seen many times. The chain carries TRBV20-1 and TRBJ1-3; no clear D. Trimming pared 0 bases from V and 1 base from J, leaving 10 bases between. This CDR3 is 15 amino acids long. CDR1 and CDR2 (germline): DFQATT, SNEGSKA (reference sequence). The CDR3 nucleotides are TGCAGTGCTAGAGATCCACGGCCGTCTGGAAACACCATATATTTT. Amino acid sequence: CSARDPRPSGNTIYF.

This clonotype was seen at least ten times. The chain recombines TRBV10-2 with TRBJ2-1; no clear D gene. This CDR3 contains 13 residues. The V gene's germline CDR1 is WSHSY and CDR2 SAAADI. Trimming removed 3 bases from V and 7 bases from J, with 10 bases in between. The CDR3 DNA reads TGCGCCAGCAGTGAAGGTTCCCTGAATGAGCAGTTCTTC. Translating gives CASSEGSLNEQFF.

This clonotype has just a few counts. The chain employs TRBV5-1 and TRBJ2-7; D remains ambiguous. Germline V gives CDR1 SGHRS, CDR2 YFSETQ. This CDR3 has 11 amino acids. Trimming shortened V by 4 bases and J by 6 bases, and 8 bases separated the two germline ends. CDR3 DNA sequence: TGCGCCAGCAGCGAGGACCGCGAGCAGTACTTC. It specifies CASSEDREQYF. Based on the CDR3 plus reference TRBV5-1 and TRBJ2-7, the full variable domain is KAGVTQTPRYLIKTRGQQVTLSCSPISGHRSVSWYQQTPGQGLQFLFEYFSETQRNKGNFPGRFSGRQFSNSRSEMNVSTLELGDSALYLCASSEDREQYFGPGTRLTVT.